This TCR beta chain was recorded in a study of T cell changes during pregnancy in multiple sclerosis. Sequencing was performed with immunoSEQ multiplex PCR; in TCRdb, only in-frame clones are kept and a portion is missing. The table includes about 42,000 clones, about 91% detected once. This CDR3 is 11 amino acids long. Trimming removed 3 bases from V and 3 bases from J, with 3 bases in between. CDR1 and CDR2 (germline): SNHLY, FYNNEI. This TCR derives from a female donor in good health, enrolled as a control in a pregnancy study. Here the sequenced sample was CD4+ T cells from peripheral blood mononuclear cells, taken in the second trimester of pregnancy. This chain links TRBV2 with TRBJ2-7; no clear D. The CDR3 DNA reads as TGTGCCAGCAGTGATCGCTACGAGCAGTACTTC. It codes for CASSDRYEQYF.